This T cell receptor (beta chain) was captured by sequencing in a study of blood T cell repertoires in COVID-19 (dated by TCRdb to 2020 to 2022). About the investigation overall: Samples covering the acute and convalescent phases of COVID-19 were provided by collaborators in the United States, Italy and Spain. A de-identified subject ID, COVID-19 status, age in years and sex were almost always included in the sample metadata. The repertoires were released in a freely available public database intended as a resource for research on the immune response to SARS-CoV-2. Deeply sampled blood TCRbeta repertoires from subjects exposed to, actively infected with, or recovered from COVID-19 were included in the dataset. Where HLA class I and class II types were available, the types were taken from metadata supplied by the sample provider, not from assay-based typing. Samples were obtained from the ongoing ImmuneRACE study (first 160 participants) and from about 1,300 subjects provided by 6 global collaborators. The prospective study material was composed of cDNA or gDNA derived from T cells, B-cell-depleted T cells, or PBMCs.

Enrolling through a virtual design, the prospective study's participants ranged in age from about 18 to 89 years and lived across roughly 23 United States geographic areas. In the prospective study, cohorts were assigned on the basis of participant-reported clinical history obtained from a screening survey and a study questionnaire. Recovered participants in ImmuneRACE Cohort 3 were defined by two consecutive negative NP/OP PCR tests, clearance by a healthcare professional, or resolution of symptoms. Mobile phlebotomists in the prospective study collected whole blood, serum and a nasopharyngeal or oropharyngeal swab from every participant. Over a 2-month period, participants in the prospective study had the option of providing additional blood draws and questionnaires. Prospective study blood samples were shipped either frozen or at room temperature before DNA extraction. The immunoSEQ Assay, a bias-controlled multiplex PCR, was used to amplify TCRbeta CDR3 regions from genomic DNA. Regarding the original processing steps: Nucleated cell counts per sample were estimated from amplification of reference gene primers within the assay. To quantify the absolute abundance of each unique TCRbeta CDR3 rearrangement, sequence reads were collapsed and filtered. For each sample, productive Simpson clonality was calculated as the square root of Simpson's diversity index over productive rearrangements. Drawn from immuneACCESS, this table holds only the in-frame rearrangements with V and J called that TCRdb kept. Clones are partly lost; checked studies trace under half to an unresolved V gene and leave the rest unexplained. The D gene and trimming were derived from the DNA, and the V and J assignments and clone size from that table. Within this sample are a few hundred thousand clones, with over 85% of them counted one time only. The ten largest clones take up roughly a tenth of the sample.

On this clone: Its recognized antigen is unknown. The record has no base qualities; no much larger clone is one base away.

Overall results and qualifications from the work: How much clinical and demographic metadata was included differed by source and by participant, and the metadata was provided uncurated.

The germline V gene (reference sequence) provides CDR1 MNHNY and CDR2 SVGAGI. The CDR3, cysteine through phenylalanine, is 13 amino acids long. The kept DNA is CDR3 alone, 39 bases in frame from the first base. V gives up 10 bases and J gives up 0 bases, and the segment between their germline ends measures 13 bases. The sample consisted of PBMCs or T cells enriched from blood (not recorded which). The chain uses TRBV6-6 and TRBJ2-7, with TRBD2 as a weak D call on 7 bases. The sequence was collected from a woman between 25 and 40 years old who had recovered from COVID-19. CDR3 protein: CATGRGPSYEQYF. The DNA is TGTGCCACTGGGCGGGGGCCCTCCTACGAGCAGTACTTC.